This T cell receptor (beta chain) was sequenced in a study of CD8+CD57+ T cells in acquired aplastic anemia. An expansion of CD8+CD57+ cells by flow cytometry had been shown in patients chosen for sequencing. Germline-derived CDR1 and CDR2 are LNHDA and SQIVND (reference sequence). The CDR3 spans 15 residues. Study-wide results and caveats: Overlap between patients and controls comprised just under 30 CD8+ CDR3 sequences.

Profiling that covered TCR beta VDJ and CDR3 relied on genomic DNA as its template. TCRdb independently ran MiXCR on the reads; one entry per CDR3 protein. This sample carries hundreds of thousands of distinct CDR3 sequences, around 30% of them seen once, and the ten largest clones take 0.82%. As concerns this clonotype: Its target is unknown. Possible read error: a much larger clone is one base away.

The rearrangement uses TRBV19 and TRBJ2-1; D is unresolved. This TCR came from a human donor with aplastic anemia. The sample was sorted CD4+, CD8+, or CD8+CD57+ T cells (not recorded which) from PBMCs. The CDR3 loop is CASKADGQLSNERFF. CDR3 nucleotide sequence: TGTGCCAGTAAGGCTGACGGGCAGTTAAGCAATGAGCGGTTCTTC.